This T cell receptor beta chain derives from a study of T cell responses to AZD1222 COVID-19 vaccine. TCRdb keeps only in-frame clones here, not all; method: immunoSEQ multiplex PCR. Here the sample spans some 120,000 clones, about 91% being singletons. The CDR3 runs to 16 residues. The germline V gene has CDR1 SGHRS and CDR2 YFSETQ. Trimming took 2 bases from V and 2 from J; bases not matched to a gene: 2. This chain links TRBV5-1 with TRBJ2-3; 13 bases line up with TRBD2. This specimen consisted of peripheral blood, obtained on day 0 of AZD1222 vaccination. The TCR comes from an adult in good health. CDR3 bases: TGCGCCAGCAGCTTAGGGACTAGCGGGATCACAGATACGCAGTATTTT. Its translation: CASSLGTSGITDTQYF.